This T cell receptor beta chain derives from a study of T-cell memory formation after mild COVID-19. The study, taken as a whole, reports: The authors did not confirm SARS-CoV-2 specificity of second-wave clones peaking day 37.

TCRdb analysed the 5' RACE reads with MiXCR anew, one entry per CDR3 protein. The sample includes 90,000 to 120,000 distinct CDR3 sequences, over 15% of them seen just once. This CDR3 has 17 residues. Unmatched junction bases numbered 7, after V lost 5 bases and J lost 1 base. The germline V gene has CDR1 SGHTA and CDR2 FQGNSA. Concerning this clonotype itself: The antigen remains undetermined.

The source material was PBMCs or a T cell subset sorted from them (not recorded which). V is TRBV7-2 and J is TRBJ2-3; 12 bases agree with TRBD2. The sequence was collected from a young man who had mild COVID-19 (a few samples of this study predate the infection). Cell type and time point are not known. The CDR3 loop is CASSKRTSGDRTDTQYF. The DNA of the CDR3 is TGTGCCAGCAGCAAACGGACTAGCGGGGACCGCACAGATACGCAGTATTTT.